The 18 T cell receptor beta chains below were found in one sample sequenced in a study of blood T cell repertoires in COVID-19. Repertoires were generated with immunoSEQ multiplex PCR, while TCRdb's copy carries only in-frame clones and drops some. The sample yields under 200,000 clones, about 90% seen once. What was sequenced was peripheral blood. These receptors were obtained from a man aged 35-49 years with active or convalescent COVID-19.

The chain has TRBV7-2 and TRBJ1-6; D unresolved. The CDR3 contains 17 residues. Germline lookup yields CDR1 SGHTA and CDR2 FQGNSA. V shed 2 bases and J shed 0 bases, with 11 bases lying between them. This CDR3 reads CASSLIQELSYNSPLHF. CDR3 sequence (DNA): TGTGCCAGCAGCTTAATTCAGGAACTCTCCTATAATTCACCCCTCCACTTT.

The chain links TRBV7-6 to TRBJ2-1; D unresolved. Germline lookup yields CDR1 SGHVS and CDR2 FNYEAQ. The V and J ends lost 1 base and 4 bases respectively, with 8 bases between them. The CDR3 has 14 residues. This CDR3 is CASSLDVRYNEQFF. CDR3 nucleotides: TGTGCCAGCAGCTTAGACGTACGGTACAATGAGCAGTTCTTC.

The V gene is TRBV7-2, the J gene TRBJ1-1; no reliable D call. The CDR3 totals 13 residues. The germline V gene has CDR1 SGHTA and CDR2 FQGNSA. V lost 1 base, J lost 11 bases, and 14 bases lay in between. This CDR3 reads CASSLDSARGAFF. The CDR3 DNA follows: TGTGCCAGCAGCTTAGATTCAGCTCGAGGGGCTTTCTTT.

The chain has TRBV5-5 and TRBJ1-3; D is unresolved. The CDR3 sequence is 16 residues long. The germline CDR1 and CDR2 sequences are SGHKS and YYEKEE (reference sequence). The V gene lost 4 bases and the J gene lost 7 bases, with 21 bases spanning the gap. This CDR3 reads CASSTAVEPLSNTIYF. The CDR3 region has the DNA TGTGCCAGCAGCACCGCCGTTGAGCCGTTATCGAACACCATATATTTT.

The rearrangement uses TRBV28 and TRBJ2-7, with 10 bases fitting TRBD1. The CDR3 sequence is 15 residues long. The V gene end was trimmed by 6 bases and the J gene end by 7 bases; junction bases not matched to a gene: 12. From germline, CDR1 is MDHEN and CDR2 SYDVKM. CDR3 region: CASSPPRQGAREQYF. The CDR3 region has the DNA TGTGCCAGCAGCCCGCCTCGACAGGGGGCGAGGGAGCAGTACTTC.

The V gene is TRBV10-3, the J gene TRBJ2-6; 7 bases align to TRBD1. V gave up 5 bases and J gave up 3 bases; unmatched junction bases: 4. CDR3 length: 15 amino acids. The germline V gene has CDR1 ENHRY and CDR2 SYGVKD. The CDR3 spells CAISSTGSGANVLTF. The CDR3 nucleotides are TGTGCCATCAGTTCGACAGGGAGTGGGGCCAACGTCCTGACTTTC.

This chain joins TRBV27 and TRBJ2-2; D perhaps matches TRBD2 (5 bases). V lost 5 bases to trimming and J lost 7 bases, with 32 bases between them. The CDR3 is made up of 20 amino acids. CDR1 is MNHEY and CDR2 is SMNVEV in the germline V gene (reference sequence). The CDR3 protein is CASSTRPSLAAGRQIGELFF. CDR3 coding DNA: TGTGCCAGCAGTACCAGGCCCAGCCTAGCAGCCGGACGTCAGATCGGGGAGCTGTTTTTT.

This chain links TRBV6-5 with TRBJ2-7; D perhaps matches TRBD1 (6 bases). V lost 5 bases, J lost 7 bases, and 21 bases lay in between. The CDR3 is 15 residues long. CDR1 is MNHEY, CDR2 SVGAGI, per germline. The CDR3 DNA is TGTGCCAGCAGTCTCCTCGGGACATCACAAGGAGAGCAGTACTTC. Amino acid sequence: CASSLLGTSQGEQYF.

The chain has TRBV7-8 and TRBJ1-5; 8 nucleotides match TRBD1. This CDR3 comprises 17 residues. Unmatched junction bases numbered 8, after V lost 1 base and J lost 3 bases. Per the germline V gene, CDR1 is SGHVS and CDR2 is FQNEAQ. The CDR3 loop reads CASSLDGRQGINQPQHF. In DNA, the CDR3 is TGTGCCAGCAGCTTAGATGGGAGACAGGGGATCAATCAGCCCCAGCATTTT.

The V call is TRBV28, the J call TRBJ1-5; D is undetermined. The CDR3 has 18 residues. Germline values: CDR1 MDHEN, CDR2 SYDVKM. V gave up 6 bases and J gave up 2 bases, with 23 bases separating them. CDR3 protein: CASSRLSGGLQGNQPQHF. For the CDR3, the DNA is TGTGCCAGCAGCCGATTGTCGGGCGGACTCCAGGGCAATCAGCCCCAGCATTTT.

The chain recombines TRBV5-5 with TRBJ2-2; TRBD1 is a possible D gene (5 bases). From germline, CDR1 is SGHKS and CDR2 YYEKEE (reference sequence). Trimming removed 1 base at V and 4 bases at J, with 8 bases between. This CDR3 region has 14 residues. The CDR3 here is CASSLSRATGELFF. The CDR3 DNA is TGTGCCAGCAGCTTGAGCAGGGCCACCGGGGAGCTGTTTTTT.

The gene calls are TRBV6-5 and TRBJ1-1; D may be TRBD1 (5 bases). V was shortened by 6 bases and J by 1 base, with 9 bases between the two germline ends. The length of the CDR3 is 13 residues. CDR1 is MNHEY and CDR2 is SVGAGI in the germline V gene. CDR3 residues: CASRRGSNTEAFF. The CDR3 region has the DNA TGTGCCAGCAGAAGGGGATCGAACACTGAAGCTTTCTTT.

The chain links TRBV7-9 to TRBJ1-3, with a weak D call TRBD1 (6 bases). V was cut by 5 bases and J by 0 bases, with 14 bases left in between. CDR1 is SEHNR, CDR2 FQNEAQ, per germline (reference sequence). This CDR3 is built from 16 residues. CDR3 sequence reads: CASSPRDTSSGNTIYF. The CDR3 DNA reads as TGTGCCAGCAGCCCTCGGGACACGAGCTCTGGAAACACCATATATTTT.

The rearrangement uses TRBV6-1 and TRBJ1-1; D not resolved. The CDR3 runs 13 residues. CDR1 and CDR2 (germline): MNHNS, SASEGT. V was shortened by 2 bases and J by 11 bases, with 15 bases between the two germline ends. The CDR3 DNA follows: TGTGCCAGCAGTGAACGGTCGGCTTCCAGGGCTTTCTTT. Translation: CASSERSASRAFF.

This chain joins TRBV11-2 and TRBJ2-3; D unresolved. The CDR3 runs 14 residues. The germline V gene encodes CDR1 SGHAT and CDR2 FQNNGV. Trimming cost V 5 bases and J 3 bases, with 12 bases left between them. The CDR3 protein is CASSPVKTTDTQYF. In DNA, the CDR3 is TGTGCCAGCAGCCCTGTGAAGACTACAGATACGCAGTATTTT.

Written as DNA, the CDR3 is TGTGCCAGCAGCACACCGGACAGGGGGAGGCACACTGAAGCTTTCTTT. Its protein product is CASSTPDRGRHTEAFF. The chain has TRBV7-6 and TRBJ1-1; 10 bases fit TRBD1. J was trimmed by 3 bases and V by 5 bases; bases with no gene match: 9. The CDR3 runs 16 residues. CDR1 is SGHVS, CDR2 FNYEAQ, per germline. Variable domain in full (rest from reference TRBV7-6 and TRBJ1-1): GAGVSQSPRYKVTKRGQDVALRCDPISGHVSLYWYRQALGQGPEFLTYFNYEAQQDKSGLPNDRFSAERPEGSISTLTIQRTEQRDSAMYRCASSTPDRGRHTEAFFGQGTRLTVV.

This chain's CDR3 is CASSPAGQGTKTQYF. The CDR3 bases are TGTGCCAGCTCACCAGCCGGACAGGGGACGAAGACCCAGTACTTC. This chain connects TRBV18 to TRBJ2-5; 9 nucleotides line up with TRBD1. This CDR3 comprises 15 residues. Germline values: CDR1 KGHSH, CDR2 LQKENI. The trim removed 2 bases at V and 6 bases at J, leaving 7 bases unmatched.

The V and J genes are TRBV5-6 and TRBJ1-5; D uncertain. The CDR3 spans 16 residues. Trimming left V 3 bases short and J 3 bases short, with 16 bases between. Per germline, CDR1 SGHDT and CDR2 YYEEEE. The CDR3 nucleotides are TGTGCCAGCAGCTCCCTTGGAGGCGGAGACAATCAGCCCCAGCATTTT. Translation gives CASSSLGGGDNQPQHF.